This T cell receptor (beta chain) was sequenced during a study of spatial heterogeneity in lung cancer. On each TCR cDNA molecule, a unique molecular identifier was present. TCRdb analysed the 5' RACE reads with MiXCR anew, one entry per CDR3 protein. The table has under 40,000 distinct CDR3 sequences, less than 5.5% seen once. CDR1 is SGHTA and CDR2 is FQGNSA in the germline V gene. This CDR3 comprises 15 residues. V dropped 4 bases and J dropped 0; count of bases not matched to a gene: 1. Time point defined: sample taken at primary tumor resection. Whole RNA from tumor, nontumor lung or frozen PBMC was sequenced unsorted. Samples came from some 73 TRACERx patients with untreated early-stage lung cancer. This clonotype was seen ten or more times.

The chain couples TRBV7-2 to TRBJ2-2; TRBD1 matches at 8 bases. This specimen consisted of PBMCs, obtained at surgery. The sequence was collected from a female donor with early-stage non-small cell lung cancer. The CDR3 nucleotides read TGTGCCAGCAGCTGGACAGGGCCGAACACCGGGGAGCTGTTTTTT. Protein sequence: CASSWTGPNTGELFF.